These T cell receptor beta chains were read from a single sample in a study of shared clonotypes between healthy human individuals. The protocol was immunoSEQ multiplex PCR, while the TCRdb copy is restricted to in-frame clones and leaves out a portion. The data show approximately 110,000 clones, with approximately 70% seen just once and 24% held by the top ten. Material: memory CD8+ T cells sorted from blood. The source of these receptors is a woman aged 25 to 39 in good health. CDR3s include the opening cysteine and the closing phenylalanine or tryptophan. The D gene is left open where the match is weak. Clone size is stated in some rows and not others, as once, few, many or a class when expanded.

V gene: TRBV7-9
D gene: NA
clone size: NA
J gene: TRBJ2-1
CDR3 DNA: TGTGCCAGCAGCCGGGGACCTATCAACAATGAGCAGTTCTTC
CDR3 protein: CASSRGPINNEQFF

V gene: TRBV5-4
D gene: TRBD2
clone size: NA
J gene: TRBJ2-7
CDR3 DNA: TGTGCCAGCAGCTTGGTAGCGCGGGAGCTCCCCTACGAGCAGTACTTC
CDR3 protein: CASSLVARELPYEQYF

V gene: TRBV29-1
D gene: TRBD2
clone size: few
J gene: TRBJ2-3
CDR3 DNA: TGCAGCGTTGGGGTTGTGCGGGGGGTTGAAGATACGCAGTATTTT
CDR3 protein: CSVGVVRGVEDTQYF

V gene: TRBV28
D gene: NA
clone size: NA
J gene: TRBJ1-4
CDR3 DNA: TGTGCCAGCAGTTTGGCGGTGGCGGTGGCAGAAAAACTGTTTTTT
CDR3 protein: CASSLAVAVAEKLFF

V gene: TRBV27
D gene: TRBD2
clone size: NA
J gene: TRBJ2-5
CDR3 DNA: TGTGCCAGCAGTTCAGGGACTAGCGGGCGATCACAAGAGACCCAGTACTTC
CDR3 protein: CASSSGTSGRSQETQYF

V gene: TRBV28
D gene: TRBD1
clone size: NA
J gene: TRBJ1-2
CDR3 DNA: TGTGCCAGCAGCATGACGACAGGGAACTATGGCTACACCTTC
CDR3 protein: CASSMTTGNYGYTF

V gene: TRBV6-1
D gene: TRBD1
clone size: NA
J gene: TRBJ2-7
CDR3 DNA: TGTGCCAGCAGGGACAGGGCCGGCCCCTACGAGCAGTACTTC
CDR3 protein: CASRDRAGPYEQYF

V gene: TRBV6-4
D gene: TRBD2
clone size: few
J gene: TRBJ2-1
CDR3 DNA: TGTGCCAGCAGTGACTCTGGGACTAGCGGGAGCGGGGTCAATGAGCAGTTCTTC
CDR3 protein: CASSDSGTSGSGVNEQFF

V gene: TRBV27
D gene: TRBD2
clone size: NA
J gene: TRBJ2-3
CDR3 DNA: TGTGCCAGCACTCGACTAGCGGGAGGACTAGATACGCAGTATTTT
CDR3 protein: CASTRLAGGLDTQYF

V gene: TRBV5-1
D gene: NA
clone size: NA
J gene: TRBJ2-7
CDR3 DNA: TGCGCCAGCAGCTCAACAGGATCCTACGAGCAGTACTTC
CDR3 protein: CASSSTGSYEQYF

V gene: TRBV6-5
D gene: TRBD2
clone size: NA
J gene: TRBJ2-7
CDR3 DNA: TGTGCCAGCACCCACGTAGCGGGAGGTTACGAGCAGTACTTC
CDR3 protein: CASTHVAGGYEQYF

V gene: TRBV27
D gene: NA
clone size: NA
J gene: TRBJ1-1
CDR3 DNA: TGTGCCAGCAGTTTATCGTTCGGTTTGAACACTGAAGCTTTCTTT
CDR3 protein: CASSLSFGLNTEAFF

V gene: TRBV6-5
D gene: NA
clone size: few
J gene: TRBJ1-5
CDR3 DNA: TGTGCCAGCAGTTCCAGGGTCGAAAGCAATCAGCCCCAGCATTTT
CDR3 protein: CASSSRVESNQPQHF

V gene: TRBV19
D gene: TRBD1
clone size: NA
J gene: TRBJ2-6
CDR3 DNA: TGTGCCAGTAGCCGACAGGGGCCATCATCTGGGGCCAACGTCCTGACTTTC
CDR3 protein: CASSRQGPSSGANVLTF

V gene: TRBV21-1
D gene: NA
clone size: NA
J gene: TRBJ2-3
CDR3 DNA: TGTGCCAGCAGCTCTACCCCGGACAGGAACACAGATACGCAGTATTTT
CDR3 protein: CASSSTPDRNTDTQYF

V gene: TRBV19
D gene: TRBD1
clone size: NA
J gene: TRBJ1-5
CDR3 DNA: TGTGCCAGTAGGCTCCGGGACAGGGGTCGAAGCAATCAGCCCCAGCATTTT
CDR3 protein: CASRLRDRGRSNQPQHF

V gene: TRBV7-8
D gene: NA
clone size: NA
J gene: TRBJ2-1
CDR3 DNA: TGTGCCAGCAGCCCCGGGGCTCAGGGGGGCAATGAGCAGTTCTTC
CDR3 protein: CASSPGAQGGNEQFF

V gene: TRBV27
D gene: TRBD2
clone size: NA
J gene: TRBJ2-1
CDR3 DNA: TGTGCCAGCAGTTTATTGGGACTAGCGGGAGACAATGAGCAGTTCTTC
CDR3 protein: CASSLLGLAGDNEQFF

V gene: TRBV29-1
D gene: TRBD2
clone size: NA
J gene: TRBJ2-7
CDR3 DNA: TGCAGCGTGCTCACGGGAGGGAGCTTCTACGAGCAGTACTTC
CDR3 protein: CSVLTGGSFYEQYF

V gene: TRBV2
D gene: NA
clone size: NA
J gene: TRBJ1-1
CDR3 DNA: TGTGCCAGCAGGTACTGGAACACTGAAGCTTTCTTT
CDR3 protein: CASRYWNTEAFF

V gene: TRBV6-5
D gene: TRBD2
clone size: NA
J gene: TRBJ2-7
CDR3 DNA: TGTGCCAGCAGAACTTCGGGAGGGCGTAACGAGCAGTACTTC
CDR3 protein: CASRTSGGRNEQYF

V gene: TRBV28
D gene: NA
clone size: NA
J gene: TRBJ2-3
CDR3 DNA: TGTGCCAGCAGTTCCCGGTTGGGGGCCTGGGCAGATACGCAGTATTTT
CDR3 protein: CASSSRLGAWADTQYF

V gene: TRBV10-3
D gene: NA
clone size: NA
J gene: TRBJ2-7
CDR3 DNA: TGTGCCATCAGTGATTCTCGTCGGGCGACCTACGAGCAGTACTTC
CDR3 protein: CAISDSRRATYEQYF

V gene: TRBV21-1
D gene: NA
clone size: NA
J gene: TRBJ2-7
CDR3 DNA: TGTGCCAGCATCTTTAGGGCGAAAGAGCAGTACTTC
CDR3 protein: CASIFRAKEQYF

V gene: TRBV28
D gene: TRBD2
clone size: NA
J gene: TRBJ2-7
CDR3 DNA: TGTGCCAGCAGGATGAGGACTAGTGAGATCTACGAGCAGTACTTC
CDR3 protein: CASRMRTSEIYEQYF

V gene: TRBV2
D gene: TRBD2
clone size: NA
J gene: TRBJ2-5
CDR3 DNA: TGTGCCAGCAGTGAGGCCAGCGGGAGCGGTCAAGAGACCCAGTACTTC
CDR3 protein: CASSEASGSGQETQYF

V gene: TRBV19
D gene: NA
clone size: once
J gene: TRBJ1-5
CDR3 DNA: TGTGCCAGTAGTGCGAGCCATCAGCCCCAGCATTTT
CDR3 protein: CASSASHQPQHF

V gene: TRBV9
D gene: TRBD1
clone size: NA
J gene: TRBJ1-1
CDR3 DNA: TGTGCCAGCAGCCCCGGGACAGTAGGGGAAGCTTTCTTT
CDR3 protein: CASSPGTVGEAFF

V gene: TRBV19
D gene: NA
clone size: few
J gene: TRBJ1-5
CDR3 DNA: TGTGCCAGTAGAGAAAGTCAGGGGCTTGGCAATCAGCCCCAGCATTTT
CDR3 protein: CASRESQGLGNQPQHF

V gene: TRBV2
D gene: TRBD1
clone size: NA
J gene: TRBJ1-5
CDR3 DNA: TGTGCCAGCAGCCTTTCCGGGACAGGGGGCAAACAGCCCCAGCATTTT
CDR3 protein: CASSLSGTGGKQPQHF

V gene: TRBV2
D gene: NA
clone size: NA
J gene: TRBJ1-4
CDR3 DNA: TGTGCCAGCAGTGTGGCCAGGGGTAATGAAAAACTGTTTTTT
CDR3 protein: CASSVARGNEKLFF

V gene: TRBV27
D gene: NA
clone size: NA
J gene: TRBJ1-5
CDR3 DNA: TGTGCCAGCAGTTTAATCGGGGGGCTTAGGAATCAGCCCCAGCATTTT
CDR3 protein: CASSLIGGLRNQPQHF

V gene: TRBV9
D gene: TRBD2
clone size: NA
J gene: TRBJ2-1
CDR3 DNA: TGTGCCAGCAGCGTAGCTCTAGGACTAGCGGGAGACAATGAGCAGTTCTTC
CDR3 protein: CASSVALGLAGDNEQFF

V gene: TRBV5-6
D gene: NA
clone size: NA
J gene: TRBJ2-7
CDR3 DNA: TGTGCCAGCAGCTTGGAGGGGCACGCGTTCTACGAGCAGTACTTC
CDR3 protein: CASSLEGHAFYEQYF

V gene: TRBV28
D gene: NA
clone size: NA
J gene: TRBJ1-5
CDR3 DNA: TGTGCCAGCAGTTCCATGGGCCCCCAGCATTTT
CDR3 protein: CASSSMGPQHF

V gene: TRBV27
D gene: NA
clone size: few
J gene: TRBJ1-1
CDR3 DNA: TGTGCCAGCAGTTTACACCCCGTACGAGAAGCTTTCTTT
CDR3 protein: CASSLHPVREAFF

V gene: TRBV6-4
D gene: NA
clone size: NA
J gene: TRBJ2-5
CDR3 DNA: TGTGCCAAATCCGAAGTAGTGGAGACCCAGTACTTC
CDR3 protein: CAKSEVVETQYF

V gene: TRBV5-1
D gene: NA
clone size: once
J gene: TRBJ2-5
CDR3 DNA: TGCGCCAGCAGCTTAACTAGCCCCCAAGAGACCCAGTACTTC
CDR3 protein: CASSLTSPQETQYF

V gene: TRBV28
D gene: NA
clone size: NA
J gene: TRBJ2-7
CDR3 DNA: TGTGCCAGCAGATACTCCTACGAGCAGTACTTC
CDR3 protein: CASRYSYEQYF

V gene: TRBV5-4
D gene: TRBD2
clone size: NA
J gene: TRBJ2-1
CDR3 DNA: TGTGCCAGCAGCTTAGGGACTAGCGGGTACAATGAGCAGTTCTTC
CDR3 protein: CASSLGTSGYNEQFF

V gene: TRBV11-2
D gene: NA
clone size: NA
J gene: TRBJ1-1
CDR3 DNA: TGTGCCAGCAGCTTAGGGGGGTTAGAAGCTTTCTTT
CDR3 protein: CASSLGGLEAFF

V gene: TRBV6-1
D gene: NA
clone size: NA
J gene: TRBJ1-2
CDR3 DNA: TGTGCCAGCAGGAAGGACGTCTACTATGGCTACACCTTC
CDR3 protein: CASRKDVYYGYTF

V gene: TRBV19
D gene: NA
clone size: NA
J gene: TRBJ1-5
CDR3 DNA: TGTGCCAGCACAAAACCCCAGGGAAATCAGCCCCAGCATTTT
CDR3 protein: CASTKPQGNQPQHF

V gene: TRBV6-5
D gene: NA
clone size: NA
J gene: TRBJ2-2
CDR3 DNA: TGTGCCAGCACCAAATCGCTCGACTCAGCCGGGGAGCTGTTTTTT
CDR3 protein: CASTKSLDSAGELFF

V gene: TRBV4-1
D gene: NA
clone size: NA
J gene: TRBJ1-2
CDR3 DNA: TGCGCCAGCAGCCAAGATGGGTGGCAGCTGGTGGGCTACACCTTC
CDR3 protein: CASSQDGWQLVGYTF

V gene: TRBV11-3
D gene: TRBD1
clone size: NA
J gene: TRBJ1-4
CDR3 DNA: TGTGCCAGCAGCTTGGCGACAGGGGGCTTCTCTAATGAAAAACTGTTTTTT
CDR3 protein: CASSLATGGFSNEKLFF

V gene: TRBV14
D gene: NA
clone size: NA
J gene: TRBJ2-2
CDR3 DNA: TGTGCCAGCAGCCAGACATGGGGGGACACCGGGGAGCTGTTTTTT
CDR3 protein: CASSQTWGDTGELFF

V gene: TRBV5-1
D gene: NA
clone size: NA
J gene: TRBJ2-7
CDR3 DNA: TGCGCCAGCAGCCCGGGGACGGCCGGCCACGAGCAGTACTTC
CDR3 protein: CASSPGTAGHEQYF

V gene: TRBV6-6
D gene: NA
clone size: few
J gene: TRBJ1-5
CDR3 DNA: TGTGCCAGCAGGGAGTATAGCAATCAGCCCCAGCATTTT
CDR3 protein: CASREYSNQPQHF

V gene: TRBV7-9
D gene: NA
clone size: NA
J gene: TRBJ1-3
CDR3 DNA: TGTGCCAGCAGCTTCCCGAACGGGGACCCTGGAAACACCATATATTTT
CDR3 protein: CASSFPNGDPGNTIYF

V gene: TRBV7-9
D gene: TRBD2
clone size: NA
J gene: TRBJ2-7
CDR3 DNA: TGTGCCAGCAGCGAACTAGCGACCTACGAGCAGTACTTC
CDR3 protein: CASSELATYEQYF

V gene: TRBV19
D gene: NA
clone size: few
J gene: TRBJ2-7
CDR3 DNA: TGTGCCAGTAGTATAGGGCACAGCGGCGAGCAGTACTTC
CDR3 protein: CASSIGHSGEQYF